The subject of this entry is one T cell receptor beta chain. The sample holds a few counts of this clonotype. Its antigen is not yet known. The record has no base qualities; no much larger clone is one base away. This sample is part of a study of blood T cells in healthy people across ages (dated by TCRdb to between 2014 and 2017). Regarding the research as a whole: In model experiments, template switching captured roughly one uniquely barcoded TCR beta cDNA molecule for every two T cells. To track age-related changes in TCR beta repertoire diversity, the study relied on deep sequencing normalized with unique cDNA molecular identifiers. Donors were grouped into four age groups: young (average about 15 years), middle-aged (around 39), aged (approximately 67) and long-lived (approximately 81). Donors of different ages were randomly distributed across sequencing lanes to avoid experimental bias. Using the same blood draw, the study looked at two additional independent replicas of 1 million unique cDNA reads for two donors, one aged 18 to 30 and the other aged 80 or older. The paper's findings and limits, for the study overall: Observed TCR beta diversity correlated strongly with the percentage of naive T cells measured by flow cytometry. The CMV infection status of donors was not known, potentially confounding age-related changes in expanded clonotypes. Observed TCR beta diversity per million T cells fell roughly linearly with age, and a significant reduction was already apparent by age about 38. Estimates of total diversity from one million sequenced T cells were regarded as lower bounds and underestimates. Bulk unsorted PBMC profiling prevented conclusive comparison of naive and antigen-experienced compartments. The long-lived group showed more naive CD4+ T cells, fewer expanded clones and increased TCR diversity than the aged group, suggesting age selection.

Donors were 40 or so systemically healthy Caucasian individuals from Russia aged roughly 6 to 90 years. Roughly 10 milliliters of peripheral blood were collected from each donor into EDTA-treated Vacutainer tubes. PBMCs were isolated by Ficoll-Paque density-gradient centrifugation, with at least 6.5 million obtained per sample. Total RNA was extracted from PBMCs with Trizol reagent, with at least 6 micrograms obtained per sample. For every donor, an aliquot of PBMCs went through flow cytometry to measure the percentages of naive CD45RAhigh/CD27high T cells. From cysteine to phenylalanine, the CDR3 is 12 amino acids long. CDR3 DNA is the only sequence kept; it has 36 bases, read in frame from the first base. CDR1 and CDR2, per the germline V gene, are SGHTA and FQGNSA. The germline ends are 9 bases apart after V is trimmed by 3 bases and J by 6 bases. Library preparation employed 5' RACE. Sequencing took place on an Illumina HiSeq 2500. The second PCR ran for about 7 to 11 cycles and used a J-beta primer mix along with a sample-barcoded 5' primer. A unique molecular identifier was introduced onto each TCR beta cDNA molecule by a template-switch 5' adaptor carrying 12 random nucleotides. Each sample yielded at least 2.5 million CDR3-containing paired-end reads. The Mint cDNA synthesis kit, primed by a TRBC-specific oligonucleotide, was used to synthesize first-strand cDNA from all RNA. Following uracil-DNA glycosylase treatment, all cDNA underwent a first 18-cycle PCR with the universal primers M1SS and BC2_uni_R. The study's own analysis went as follows. Normalization of each sample was performed by random selection of 1 million high-quality reads, each carrying a distinct molecular identifier. Instead of being binned into consensus sequences, reads with shared molecular identifiers were discarded. MiTCR, with a Q25 quality threshold and the strictest error-elimination algorithm, was used for CDR3 identification, clonotype clustering and error correction. A nonparametric unseen species model using Euler transformation provided a lower-bound estimate of total TCR beta diversity. TCRdb reanalyzed the raw reads on its own, using fastp at Q25 for trimming and MiXCR for clone calling, and kept in-frame beta chains. Here each entry gathers all rows of one CDR3 protein and keeps the most common genes and DNA. These V and J calls are TCRdb output, not the study's own analysis. For this sample there are fewer than 900,000 distinct CDR3 sequences; 45% to 50% appear just once. The leading ten clones occupy approximately 32% of the sample.

This receptor was obtained from a woman aged 60-75 years in good health. Specimen: blood. The chain uses TRBV7-2 and TRBJ2-7; the D region may be TRBD1 or TRBD2, each matching 7 bases equally. The CDR3 has the sequence CASSFRGGEQYF. The DNA sequence is TGTGCCAGCAGCTTCAGGGGGGGCGAGCAGTACTTC.